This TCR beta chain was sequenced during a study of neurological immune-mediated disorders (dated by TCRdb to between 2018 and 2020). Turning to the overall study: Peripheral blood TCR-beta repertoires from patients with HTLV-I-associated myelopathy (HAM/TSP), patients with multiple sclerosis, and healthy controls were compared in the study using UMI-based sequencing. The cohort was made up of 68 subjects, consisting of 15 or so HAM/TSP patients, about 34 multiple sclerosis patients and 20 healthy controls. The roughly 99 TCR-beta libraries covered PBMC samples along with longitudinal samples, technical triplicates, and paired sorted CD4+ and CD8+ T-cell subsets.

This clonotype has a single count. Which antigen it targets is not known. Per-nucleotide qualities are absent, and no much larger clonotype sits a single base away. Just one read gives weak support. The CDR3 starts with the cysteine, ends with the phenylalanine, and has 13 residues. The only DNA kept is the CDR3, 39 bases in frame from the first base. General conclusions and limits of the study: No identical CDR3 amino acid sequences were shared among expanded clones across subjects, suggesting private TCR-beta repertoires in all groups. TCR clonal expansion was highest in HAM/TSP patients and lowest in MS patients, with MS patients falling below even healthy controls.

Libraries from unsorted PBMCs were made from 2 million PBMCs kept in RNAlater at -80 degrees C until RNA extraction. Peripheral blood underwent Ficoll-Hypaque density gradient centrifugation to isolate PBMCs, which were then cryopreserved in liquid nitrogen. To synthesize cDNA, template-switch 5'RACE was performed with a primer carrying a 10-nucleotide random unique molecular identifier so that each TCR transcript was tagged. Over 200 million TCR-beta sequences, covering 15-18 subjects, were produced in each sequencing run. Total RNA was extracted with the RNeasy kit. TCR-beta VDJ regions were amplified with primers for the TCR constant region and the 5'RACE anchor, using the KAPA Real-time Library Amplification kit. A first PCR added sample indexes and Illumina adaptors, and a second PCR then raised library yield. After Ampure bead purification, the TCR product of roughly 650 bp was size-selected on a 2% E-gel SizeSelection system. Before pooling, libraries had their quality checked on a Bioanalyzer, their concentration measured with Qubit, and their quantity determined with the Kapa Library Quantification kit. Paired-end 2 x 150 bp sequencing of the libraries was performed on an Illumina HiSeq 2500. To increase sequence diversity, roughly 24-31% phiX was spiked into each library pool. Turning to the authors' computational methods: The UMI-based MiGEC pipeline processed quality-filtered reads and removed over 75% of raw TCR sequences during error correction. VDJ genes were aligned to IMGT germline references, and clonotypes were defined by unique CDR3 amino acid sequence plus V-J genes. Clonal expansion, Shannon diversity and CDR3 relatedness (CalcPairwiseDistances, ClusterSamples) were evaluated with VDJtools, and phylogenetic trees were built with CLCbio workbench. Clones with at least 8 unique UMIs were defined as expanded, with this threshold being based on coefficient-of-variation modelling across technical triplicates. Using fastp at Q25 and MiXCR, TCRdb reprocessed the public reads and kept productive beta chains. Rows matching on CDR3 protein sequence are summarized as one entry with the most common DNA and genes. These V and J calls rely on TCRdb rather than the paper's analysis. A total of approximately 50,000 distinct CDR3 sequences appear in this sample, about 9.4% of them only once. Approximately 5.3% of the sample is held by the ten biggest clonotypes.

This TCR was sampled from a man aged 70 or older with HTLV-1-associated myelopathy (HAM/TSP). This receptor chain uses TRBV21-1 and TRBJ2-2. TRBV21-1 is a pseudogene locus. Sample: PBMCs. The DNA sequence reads TGTGTCAGCAGCAAAGCGGGGTCCGGGGAGCTGTTTTTT. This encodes CVSSKAGSGELFF.